These T cell receptor beta chains were read from a single sample in a study of blood T cell repertoires in COVID-19. The method was immunoSEQ multiplex PCR; TCRdb's version includes in-frame clones alone and lacks a portion of them. Found here are 370,000 or so clones, roughly 80% of them singletons; the top ten hold around 1.1%. Material: peripheral blood. These receptors were taken from a human donor with acute or convalescent COVID-19. The donor label of this sample is uncertain. Both conserved end residues are part of each CDR3. The D gene is left open where the match is weak. Not every row has a clone size; where given, it reads once, few, many or a size class.

D,V,J,size,CDR3,DNA
-,TRBV5-5,TRBJ2-1,-,CASSHDPWAEQFF,TGTGCCAGCAGCCACGATCCATGGGCTGAGCAGTTCTTC
-,TRBV18,TRBJ2-5,few,CASSPTAGTQYF,TGTGCCAGCTCACCGACGGCAGGGACCCAGTACTTC
TRBD1,TRBV7-9,TRBJ1-1,-,CASSLNRGFTEAFF,TGTGCCAGCAGCTTGAACAGGGGGTTCACTGAAGCTTTCTTT
-,TRBV5-1,TRBJ1-4,-,CASSRATNEKLFF,TGCGCCAGCAGCCGTGCAACTAATGAAAAACTGTTTTTT
-,TRBV2,TRBJ1-5,-,CASSESVQPQHF,TGTGCCAGCAGTGAATCGGTTCAGCCCCAGCATTTT
TRBD1,TRBV15,TRBJ2-2,-,CATSRKKQGAGELFF,TGTGCCACCAGCAGGAAGAAACAGGGGGCCGGGGAGCTGTTTTTT
TRBD1,TRBV30,TRBJ2-7,-,CAWNRGIGPIYEQYF,TGTGCCTGGAACAGGGGTATTGGTCCCATCTACGAGCAGTACTTC
-,TRBV30,TRBJ2-5,-,CAWSVGAFETQYF,TGTGCCTGGAGTGTTGGGGCCTTCGAGACCCAGTACTTC
-,TRBV18,TRBJ2-1,-,CASSPDRLAANEQFF,TGTGCCAGCTCACCGGACAGACTCGCGGCAAATGAGCAGTTCTTC
-,TRBV5-1,TRBJ2-2,few,CASSFAGYTGELFF,TGCGCCAGCAGCTTCGCCGGGTACACCGGGGAGCTGTTTTTT
-,TRBV2,TRBJ1-1,-,CASSPRQGKNTEAFF,TGTGCCAGCAGTCCCCGGCAGGGGAAGAACACTGAAGCTTTCTTT
-,TRBV5-4,TRBJ1-1,-,CASSPDRSDTEAFF,TGTGCCAGCAGCCCGGACAGATCTGACACTGAAGCTTTCTTT
-,TRBV7-8,TRBJ1-1,once,CASSLDQGKVAFF,TGTGCCAGCAGCTTAGATCAGGGTAAGGTAGCTTTCTTT
-,TRBV6-5,TRBJ1-5,-,CASARDRLYQPQHF,TGTGCCAGCGCACGAGACAGGCTATATCAGCCCCAGCATTTT
TRBD1,TRBV5-1,TRBJ1-4,-,CASRGAGTGFNEKLFF,TGCGCCAGCAGGGGGGCCGGGACAGGGTTTAATGAAAAACTGTTTTTT
TRBD1,TRBV10-3,TRBJ2-5,-,CAIRGTGPETQYF,TGTGCCATCAGAGGGACAGGGCCAGAGACCCAGTACTTC
-,TRBV4-1,TRBJ1-1,-,CASSQKGKQLNTEAFF,TGCGCCAGCAGCCAAAAGGGGAAACAGTTGAACACTGAAGCTTTCTTT
TRBD1,TRBV30,TRBJ1-2,-,CAWSVFLGTDSIF,TGTGCCTGGAGTGTTTTTCTTGGGACAGATTCTATCTTC
-,TRBV1,TRBJ2-3,once,CTSSRGLAGDTDTQYF,TGCACCAGCAGCCGAGGTCTAGCGGGGGACACAGATACGCAGTATTTT
TRBD2,TRBV5-4,TRBJ2-3,few,CASSLALAGVNTQYF,TGTGCCAGCAGCTTGGCGCTAGCGGGGGTGAATACGCAGTATTTT
-,TRBV19,TRBJ2-7,few,CASNPGTSLREQYF,TGTGCCAGTAACCCCGGGACATCCCTACGCGAGCAGTACTTC
-,TRBV5-1,TRBJ2-4,-,CASSLGVRGNIQYF,TGCGCCAGCAGCTTGGGAGTACGCGGAAACATTCAGTACTTC
-,TRBV30,TRBJ2-7,-,CAWSLLSYEQYF,TGTGCCTGGAGTCTCCTCTCCTACGAGCAGTACTTC
TRBD1,TRBV3-1/TRBV3-2,TRBJ1-2,-,CASSPYGTEYYGYTF,TGTGCCAGCAGCCCATACGGGACAGAATATTATGGCTACACCTTC
-,TRBV4-1,TRBJ1-6,-,CASSRVSSYNSPLHF,TGCGCCAGCAGCCGAGTGAGCTCCTATAATTCACCCCTCCACTTT
-,TRBV30,TRBJ2-1,-,CAWSVPVFQGRDEQFF,TGTGCCTGGAGTGTGCCGGTGTTCCAGGGTCGGGATGAGCAGTTCTTC
TRBD2,TRBV3-1/TRBV3-2,TRBJ2-3,-,CASTLLAGGPDTQYF,TGTGCCAGCACCCTACTAGCGGGAGGGCCAGATACGCAGTATTTT
TRBD1,TRBV30,TRBJ1-1,-,CAWRPRTGVNTEAFF,TGTGCCTGGAGACCCAGGACAGGGGTGAACACTGAAGCTTTCTTT
TRBD2,TRBV30,TRBJ2-3,-,CAHNSGGGADTQYF,TGTGCCCATAATAGCGGGGGGGGTGCAGATACGCAGTATTTT
-,TRBV30,TRBJ1-5,-,CAWSRGIYQPQHF,TGTGCCTGGAGTAGGGGGATATACCAGCCCCAGCATTTT
-,TRBV4-1,TRBJ2-2,many,CASSRAGVRGPGTGELFF,TGCGCCAGCAGCCGGGCAGGGGTGCGAGGGCCGGGGACCGGGGAGCTGTTTTTT
-,TRBV5-8,TRBJ1-5,-,CASNLASNQPQHF,TGTGCCAGCAATCTGGCTAGCAATCAGCCCCAGCATTTT
-,TRBV6-5,TRBJ1-2,-,CASSFEQGGGYTF,TGTGCCAGCAGTTTCGAACAAGGGGGTGGCTACACCTTC
-,TRBV27,TRBJ2-3,-,CASSWEVGDTQYF,TGTGCCAGCAGTTGGGAGGTTGGAGATACGCAGTATTTT
TRBD2,TRBV2,TRBJ2-5,-,CASSELGLAGGGTQYF,TGTGCCAGCAGTGAACTGGGACTAGCGGGGGGAGGGACCCAGTACTTC
-,TRBV6-6,TRBJ1-4,-,CASCPGYEKLFF,TGTGCCAGCTGCCCCGGTTATGAAAAACTGTTTTTT
-,TRBV27,TRBJ1-5,-,CASSPRQSNQPQHF,TGTGCCAGCAGTCCTAGACAGAGCAATCAGCCCCAGCATTTT
TRBD2,TRBV11-2,TRBJ2-1,-,CASSAGGGMNEQFF,TGTGCCAGCAGCGCTGGGGGGGGGATGAATGAGCAGTTCTTC
-,TRBV2,TRBJ1-5,-,CATRVGLHQPQHF,TGTGCCACCAGGGTTGGGCTCCATCAGCCCCAGCATTTT
TRBD2,TRBV10-1,TRBJ2-3,-,CASSEREVYKDTQYF,TGCGCCAGCAGTGAGCGGGAGGTGTATAAAGATACGCAGTATTTT
TRBD2,TRBV15,TRBJ2-7,-,CATSRALSSAGVEEQYF,TGTGCCACCAGCAGAGCCCTCTCATCAGCGGGAGTGGAAGAGCAGTACTTC